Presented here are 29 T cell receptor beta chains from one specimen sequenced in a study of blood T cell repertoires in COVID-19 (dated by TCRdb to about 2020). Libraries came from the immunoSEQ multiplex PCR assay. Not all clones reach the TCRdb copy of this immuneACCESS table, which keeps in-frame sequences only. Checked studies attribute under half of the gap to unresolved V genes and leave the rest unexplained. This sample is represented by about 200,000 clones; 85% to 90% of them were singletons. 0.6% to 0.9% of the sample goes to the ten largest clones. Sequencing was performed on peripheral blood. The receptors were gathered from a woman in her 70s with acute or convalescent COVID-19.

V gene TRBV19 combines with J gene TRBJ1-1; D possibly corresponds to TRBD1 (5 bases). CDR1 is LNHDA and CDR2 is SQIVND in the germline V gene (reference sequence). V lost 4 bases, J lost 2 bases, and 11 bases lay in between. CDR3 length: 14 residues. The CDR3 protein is CASSKAGINTEAFF. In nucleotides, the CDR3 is TGTGCCAGTAGTAAAGCAGGGATTAACACTGAAGCTTTCTTT.

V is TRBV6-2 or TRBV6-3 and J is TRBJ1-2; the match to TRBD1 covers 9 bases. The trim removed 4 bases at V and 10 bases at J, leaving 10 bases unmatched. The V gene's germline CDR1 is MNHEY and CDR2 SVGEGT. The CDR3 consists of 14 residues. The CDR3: CASSWRTGARDYTF. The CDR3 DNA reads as TGTGCCAGCAGTTGGCGGACAGGGGCTCGAGACTACACCTTC.

CDR3 amino acids: CASSLVPIYEGANYGYTF. As DNA, the CDR3 is TGTGCCAGCAGCTTAGTTCCCATTTACGAAGGGGCTAACTATGGCTACACCTTC. The chain links TRBV5-5 to TRBJ1-2; D possibly corresponds to TRBD1 (5 bases). In germline, CDR1 is SGHKS, CDR2 YYEKEE (reference sequence). This CDR3 region has 18 residues. Trimming removed 2 bases at V and 0 bases at J, with 20 bases between.

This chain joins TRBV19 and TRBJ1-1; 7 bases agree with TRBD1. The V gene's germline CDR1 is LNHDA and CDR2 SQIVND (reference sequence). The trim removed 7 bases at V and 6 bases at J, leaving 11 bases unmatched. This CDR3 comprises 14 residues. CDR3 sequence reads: CASMIIRGRPEAFF. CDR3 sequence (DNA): TGTGCCAGTATGATCATCAGGGGGAGGCCTGAAGCTTTCTTT. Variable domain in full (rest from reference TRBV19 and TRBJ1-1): DGGITQSPKYLFRKEGQNVTLSCEQNLNHDAMYWYRQDPGQGLRLIYYSQIVNDFQKGDIAEGYSVSREKKESFPLTVTSAQKNPTAFYLCASMIIRGRPEAFFGQGTRLTVV.

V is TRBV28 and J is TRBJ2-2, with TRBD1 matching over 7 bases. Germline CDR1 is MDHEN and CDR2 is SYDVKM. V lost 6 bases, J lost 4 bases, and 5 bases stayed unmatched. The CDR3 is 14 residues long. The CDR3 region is CASRLTGSTGELFF. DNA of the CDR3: TGTGCCAGCAGACTGACAGGGAGCACCGGGGAGCTGTTTTTT.

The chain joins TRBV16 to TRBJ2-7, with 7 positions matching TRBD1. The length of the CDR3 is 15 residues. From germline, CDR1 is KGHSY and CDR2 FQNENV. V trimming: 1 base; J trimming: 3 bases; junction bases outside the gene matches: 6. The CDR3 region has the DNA TGTGCCAGCAGCCAATTCCGGACAGGCGGCTACGAGCAGTACTTC. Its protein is CASSQFRTGGYEQYF.

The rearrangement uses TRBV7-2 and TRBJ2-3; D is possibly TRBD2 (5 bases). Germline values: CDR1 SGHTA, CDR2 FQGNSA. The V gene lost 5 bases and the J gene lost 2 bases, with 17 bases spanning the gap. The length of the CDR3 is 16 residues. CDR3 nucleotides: TGTGCCAGCAGCCCGAACGAGGGAGCCCTCACAGATACGCAGTATTTT. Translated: CASSPNEGALTDTQYF.

CDR3 DNA sequence: TGCGCCAGCAGCCAGGGTGGTGGGGCCCGCACAGATACGCAGTATTTT. Translation: CASSQGGGARTDTQYF. V usage is TRBV4-1 and J usage is TRBJ2-3; a possible D gene is TRBD1 (5 bases). Trimming cost V 3 bases and J 1 base, with 14 bases left between them. Looked up from germline, CDR1 is MGHRA and CDR2 is YSYEKL. The CDR3 consists of 16 residues.

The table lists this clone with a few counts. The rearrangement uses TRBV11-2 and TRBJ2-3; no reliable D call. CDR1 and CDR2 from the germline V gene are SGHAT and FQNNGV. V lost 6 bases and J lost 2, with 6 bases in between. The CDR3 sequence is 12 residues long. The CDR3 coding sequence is TGTGCCAGCAGTTTACACACAGATACGCAGTATTTT. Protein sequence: CASSLHTDTQYF. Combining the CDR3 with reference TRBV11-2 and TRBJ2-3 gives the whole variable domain EAGVAQSPRYKIIEKRQSVAFWCNPISGHATLYWYQQILGQGPKLLIQFQNNGVVDDSQLPKDRFSAERLKGVDSTLKIQPAKLEDSAVYLCASSLHTDTQYFGPGTRLTVL.

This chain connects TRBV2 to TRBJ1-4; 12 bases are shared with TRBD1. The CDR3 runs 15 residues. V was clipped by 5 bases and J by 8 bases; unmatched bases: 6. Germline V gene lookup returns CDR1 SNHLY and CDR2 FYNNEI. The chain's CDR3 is CASSIPGQGAEKLFF. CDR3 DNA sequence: TGTGCCAGCAGTATCCCGGGACAGGGGGCGGAAAAACTGTTTTTT.

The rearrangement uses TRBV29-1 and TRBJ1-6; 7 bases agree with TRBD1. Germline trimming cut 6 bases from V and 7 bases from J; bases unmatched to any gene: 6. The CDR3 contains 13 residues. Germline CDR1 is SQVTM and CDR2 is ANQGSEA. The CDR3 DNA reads TGCAGCGTCCGACAGGGTTCGAATTCACCCCTCCACTTT. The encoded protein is CSVRQGSNSPLHF.

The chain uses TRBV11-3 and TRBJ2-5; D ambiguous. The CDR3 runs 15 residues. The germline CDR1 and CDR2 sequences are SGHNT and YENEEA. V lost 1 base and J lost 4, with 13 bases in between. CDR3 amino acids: CASSLAAGLLETQYF. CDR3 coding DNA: TGTGCCAGCAGCTTAGCGGCTGGGCTTCTAGAGACCCAGTACTTC.

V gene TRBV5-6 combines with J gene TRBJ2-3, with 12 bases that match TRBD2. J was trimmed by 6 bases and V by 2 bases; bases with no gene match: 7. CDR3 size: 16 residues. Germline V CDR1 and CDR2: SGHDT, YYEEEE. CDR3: CASSFRTGTSGDTQYF. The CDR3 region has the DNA TGTGCCAGCAGCTTTCGTACCGGGACTAGCGGGGATACGCAGTATTTT.

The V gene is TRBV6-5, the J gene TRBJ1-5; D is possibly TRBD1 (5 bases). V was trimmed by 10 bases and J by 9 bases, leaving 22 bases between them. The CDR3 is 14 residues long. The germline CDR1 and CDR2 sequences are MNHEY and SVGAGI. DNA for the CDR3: TGTGCCACCCTCCCCGGGGGGTTGGTTTTGCCCCAGCATTTT. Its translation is CATLPGGLVLPQHF.

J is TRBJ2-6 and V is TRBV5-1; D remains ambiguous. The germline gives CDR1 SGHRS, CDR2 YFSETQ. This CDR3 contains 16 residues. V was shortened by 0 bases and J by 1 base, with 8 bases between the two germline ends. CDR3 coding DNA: TGCGCCAGCAGCTTGGTGGCAGGATCTGGGGCCAACGTCCTGACTTTC. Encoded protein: CASSLVAGSGANVLTF.

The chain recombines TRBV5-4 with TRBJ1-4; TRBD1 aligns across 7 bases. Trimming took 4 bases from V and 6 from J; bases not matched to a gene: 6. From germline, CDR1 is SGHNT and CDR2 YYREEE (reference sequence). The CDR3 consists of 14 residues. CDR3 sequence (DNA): TGTGCCAGCAGCGCGGACACAGGGGATGAAAAACTGTTTTTT. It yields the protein CASSADTGDEKLFF.

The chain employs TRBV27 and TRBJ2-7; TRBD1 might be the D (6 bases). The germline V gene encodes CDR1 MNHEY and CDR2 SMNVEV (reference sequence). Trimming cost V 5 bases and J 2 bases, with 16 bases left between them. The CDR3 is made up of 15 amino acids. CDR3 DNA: TGTGCCAGCAGTACACGACGGACAGCTGCCTACGAGCAGTACTTC. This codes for CASSTRRTAAYEQYF.

This chain's CDR3 is CASRRGLHQPQHF. CDR3 coding DNA: TGTGCCAGCAGAAGGGGCCTCCATCAGCCCCAGCATTTT. The rearrangement uses TRBV6-5 and TRBJ1-5, with TRBD1 as a possible D gene (5 bases). Germline V gene data show CDR1 as MNHEY and CDR2 as SVGAGI. The V end was cut by 6 bases, the J end by 5 bases, with 11 bases between. The CDR3 has 13 amino acids.

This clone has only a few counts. CDR3 loop: CASSLDGGGVSHEQYF. CDR3 sequence (DNA): TGCGCCAGCAGCTTGGATGGCGGGGGGGTCTCACACGAGCAGTACTTC. The chain is built from TRBV5-1 and TRBJ2-7; 9 nucleotides align to TRBD2. The CDR3 loop spans 16 amino acids. Losses at the gene ends were 0 bases for V and 5 bases for J; bases not matched to a gene: 9. Germline-derived CDR1 and CDR2 are SGHRS and YFSETQ.

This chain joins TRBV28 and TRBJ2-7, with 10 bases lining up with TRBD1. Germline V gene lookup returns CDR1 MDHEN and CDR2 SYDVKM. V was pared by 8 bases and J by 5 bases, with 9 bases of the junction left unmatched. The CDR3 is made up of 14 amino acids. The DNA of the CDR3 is TGTGCCAGCGTTGAGGGACAGGGGTACGACGAGCAGTACTTC. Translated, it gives CASVEGQGYDEQYF.

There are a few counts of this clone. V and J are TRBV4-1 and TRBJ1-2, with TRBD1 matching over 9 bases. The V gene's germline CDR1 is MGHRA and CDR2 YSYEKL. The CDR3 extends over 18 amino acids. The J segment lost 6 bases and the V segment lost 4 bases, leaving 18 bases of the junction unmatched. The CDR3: CASSRTGTGLSPSDGYTF. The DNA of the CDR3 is TGCGCCAGCAGCCGAACCGGGACAGGGCTTTCTCCAAGCGATGGCTACACCTTC.

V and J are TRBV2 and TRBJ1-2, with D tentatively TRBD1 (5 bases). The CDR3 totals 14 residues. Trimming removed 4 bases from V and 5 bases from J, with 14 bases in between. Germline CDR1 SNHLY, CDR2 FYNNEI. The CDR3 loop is CASSGAGKDYGYTF. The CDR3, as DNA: TGTGCCAGCAGTGGGGCAGGGAAAGATTATGGCTACACCTTC.

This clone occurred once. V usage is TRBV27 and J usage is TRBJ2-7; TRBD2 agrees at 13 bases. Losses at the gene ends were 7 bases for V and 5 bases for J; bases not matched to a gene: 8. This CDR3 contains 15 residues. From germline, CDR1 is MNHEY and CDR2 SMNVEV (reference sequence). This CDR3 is CASTRTSGSFHEQYF. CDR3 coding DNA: TGTGCCAGCACAAGGACTAGCGGGAGTTTCCACGAGCAGTACTTC.

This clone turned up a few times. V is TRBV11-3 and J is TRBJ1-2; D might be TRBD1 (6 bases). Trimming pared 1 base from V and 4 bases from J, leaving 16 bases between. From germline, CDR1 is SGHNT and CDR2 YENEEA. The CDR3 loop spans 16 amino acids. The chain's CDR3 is CASSLGGGRKPYGYTF. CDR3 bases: TGTGCCAGCAGCTTAGGCGGGGGCAGAAAGCCCTATGGCTACACCTTC.

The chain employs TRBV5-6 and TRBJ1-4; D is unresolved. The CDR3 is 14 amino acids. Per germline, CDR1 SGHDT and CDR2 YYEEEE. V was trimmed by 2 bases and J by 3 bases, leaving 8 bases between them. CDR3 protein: CASSLSGANEKLFF. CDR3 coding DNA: TGTGCCAGCAGCTTATCGGGAGCTAATGAAAAACTGTTTTTT.

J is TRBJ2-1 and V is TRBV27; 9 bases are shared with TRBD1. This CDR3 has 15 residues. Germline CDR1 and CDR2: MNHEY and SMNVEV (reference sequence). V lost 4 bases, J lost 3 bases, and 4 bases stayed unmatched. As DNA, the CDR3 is TGTGCCAGCAGTTCCGACAGGGGGATCTACAATGAGCAGTTCTTC. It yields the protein CASSSDRGIYNEQFF.

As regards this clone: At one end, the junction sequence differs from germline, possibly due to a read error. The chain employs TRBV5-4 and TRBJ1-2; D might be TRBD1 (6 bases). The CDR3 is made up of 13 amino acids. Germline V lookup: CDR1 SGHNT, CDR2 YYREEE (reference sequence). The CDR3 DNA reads TGTGCCAGCACCTTGAGGGGGAGGGACGGCTACACCTTC. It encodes CASTLRGRDGYTF. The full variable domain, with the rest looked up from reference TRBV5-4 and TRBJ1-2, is ETGVTQSPTHLIKTRGQQVTLRCSSQSGHNTVSWYQQALGQGPQFIFQYYREEENGRGNFPPRFSGLQFPNYSSELNVNALELDDSALYLCASTLRGRDGYTFGSGTRLTVV.

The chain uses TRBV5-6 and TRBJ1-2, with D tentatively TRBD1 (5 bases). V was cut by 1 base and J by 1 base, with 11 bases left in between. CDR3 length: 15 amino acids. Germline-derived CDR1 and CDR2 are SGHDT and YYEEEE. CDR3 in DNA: TGTGCCAGCAGCTTGCTCCGGGGGAATAACTATGGCTACACCTTC. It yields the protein CASSLLRGNNYGYTF.

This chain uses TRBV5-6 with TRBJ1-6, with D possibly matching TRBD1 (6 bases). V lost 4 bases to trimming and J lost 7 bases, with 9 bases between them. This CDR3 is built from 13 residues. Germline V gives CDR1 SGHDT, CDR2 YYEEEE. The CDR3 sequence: CASSHDRNSPLHF. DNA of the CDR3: TGTGCCAGCAGCCACGACAGGAATTCACCCCTCCACTTT.